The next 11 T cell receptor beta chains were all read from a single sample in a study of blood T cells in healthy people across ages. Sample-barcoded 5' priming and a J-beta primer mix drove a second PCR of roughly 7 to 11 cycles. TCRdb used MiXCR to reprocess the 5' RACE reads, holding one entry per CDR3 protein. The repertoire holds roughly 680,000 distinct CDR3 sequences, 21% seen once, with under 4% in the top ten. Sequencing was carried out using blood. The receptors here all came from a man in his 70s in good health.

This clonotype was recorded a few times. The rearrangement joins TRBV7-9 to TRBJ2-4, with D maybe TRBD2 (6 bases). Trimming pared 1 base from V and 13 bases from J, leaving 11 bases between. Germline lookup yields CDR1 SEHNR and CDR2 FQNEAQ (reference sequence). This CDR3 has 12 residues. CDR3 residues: CASSLEGGQQYF. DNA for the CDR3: TGTGCCAGCAGCTTAGAGGGAGGACAACAGTACTTC.

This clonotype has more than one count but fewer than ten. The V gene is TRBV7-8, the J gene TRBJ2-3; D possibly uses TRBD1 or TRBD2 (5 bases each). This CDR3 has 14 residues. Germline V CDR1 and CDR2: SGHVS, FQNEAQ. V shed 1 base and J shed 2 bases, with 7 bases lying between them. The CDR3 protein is CASSLGGVTDTQYF. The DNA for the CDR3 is TGTGCCAGCAGCTTAGGAGGGGTCACAGATACGCAGTATTTT.

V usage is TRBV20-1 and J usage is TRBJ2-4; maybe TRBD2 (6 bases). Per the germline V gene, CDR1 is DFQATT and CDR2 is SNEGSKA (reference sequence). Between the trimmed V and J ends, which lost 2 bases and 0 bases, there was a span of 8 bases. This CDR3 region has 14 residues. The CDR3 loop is CSARSGLAKNIQYF. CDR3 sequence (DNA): TGCAGTGCTAGATCGGGACTAGCCAAAAACATTCAGTACTTC.

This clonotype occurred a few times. The CDR3 is CASSSGQDLGDTQYF. DNA of the CDR3: TGTGCCAGCAGCTCAGGACAGGACCTGGGAGATACGCAGTATTTT. The genes are TRBV27 and TRBJ2-3; 7 bases agree with TRBD1. The CDR3 is made up of 15 amino acids. V was clipped by 6 bases and J by 5 bases; unmatched bases: 11. Germline values: CDR1 MNHEY, CDR2 SMNVEV (reference sequence).

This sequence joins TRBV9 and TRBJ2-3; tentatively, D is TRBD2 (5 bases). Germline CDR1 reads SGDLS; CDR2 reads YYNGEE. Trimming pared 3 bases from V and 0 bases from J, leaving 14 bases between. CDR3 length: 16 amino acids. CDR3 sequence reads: CASSARGGTSTDTQYF. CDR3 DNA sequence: TGTGCCAGCAGCGCCCGCGGAGGAACTAGCACAGATACGCAGTATTTT.

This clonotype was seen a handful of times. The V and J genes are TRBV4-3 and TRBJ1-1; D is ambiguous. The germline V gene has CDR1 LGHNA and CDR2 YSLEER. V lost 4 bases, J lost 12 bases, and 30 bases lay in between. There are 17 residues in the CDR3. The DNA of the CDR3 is TGCGCCAGCAGCCCAGGAGGCAGAGTCAGAGACTTCCTGAAGACTTTCTTT. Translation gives CASSPGGRVRDFLKTFF.

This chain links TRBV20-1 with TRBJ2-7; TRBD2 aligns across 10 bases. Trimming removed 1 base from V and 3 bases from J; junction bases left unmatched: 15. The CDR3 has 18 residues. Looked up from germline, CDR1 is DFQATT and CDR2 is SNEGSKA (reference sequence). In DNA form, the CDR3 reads TGCAGTGCTAGAGCCCTAGCGGGAGTGGCGGGAGTCGGCTACGAGCAGTACTTC. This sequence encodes CSARALAGVAGVGYEQYF.

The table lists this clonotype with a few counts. This CDR3 reads CASSLLGLALSSYEQYF. The CDR3 region has the DNA TGTGCCAGCAGCCTGTTGGGCCTAGCACTAAGCTCCTACGAGCAGTACTTC. The chain uses TRBV28 and TRBJ2-5; tentatively, D is TRBD2 (5 bases). Gene TRBJ2-7 matches the end of the DNA better, so the J call may be wrong. The length of the CDR3 is 17 residues. Germline CDR1 and CDR2: MDHEN and SYDVKM.

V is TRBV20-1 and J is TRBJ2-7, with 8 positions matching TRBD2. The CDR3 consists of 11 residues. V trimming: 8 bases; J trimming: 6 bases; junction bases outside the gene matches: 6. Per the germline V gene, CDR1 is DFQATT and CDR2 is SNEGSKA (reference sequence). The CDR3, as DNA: TGCAGTCCGGGACGGGGGGGCGAGCAGTACTTC. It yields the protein CSPGRGGEQYF.

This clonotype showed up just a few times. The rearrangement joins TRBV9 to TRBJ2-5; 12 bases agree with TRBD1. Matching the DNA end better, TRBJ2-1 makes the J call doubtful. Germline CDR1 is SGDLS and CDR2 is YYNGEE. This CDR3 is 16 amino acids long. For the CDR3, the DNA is TGTGCCAGCAGCGCATCGGGACAGGGGGCTTACAATGAGCAGTTCTTC. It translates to CASSASGQGAYNEQFF.

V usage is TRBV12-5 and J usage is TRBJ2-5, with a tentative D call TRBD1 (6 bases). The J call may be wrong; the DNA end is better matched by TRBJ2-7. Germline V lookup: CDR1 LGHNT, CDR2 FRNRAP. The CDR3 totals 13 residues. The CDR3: CASGKDRTYEQYF. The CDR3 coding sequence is TGTGCTAGTGGAAAAGACAGGACCTACGAGCAGTACTTC.